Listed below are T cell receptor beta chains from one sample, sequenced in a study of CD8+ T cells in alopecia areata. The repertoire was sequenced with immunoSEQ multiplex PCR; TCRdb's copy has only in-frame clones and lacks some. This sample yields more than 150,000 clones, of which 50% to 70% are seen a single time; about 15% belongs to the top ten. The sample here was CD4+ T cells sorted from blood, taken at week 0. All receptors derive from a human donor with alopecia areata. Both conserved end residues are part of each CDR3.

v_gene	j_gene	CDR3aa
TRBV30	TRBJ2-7	CAWSPGWEQYF
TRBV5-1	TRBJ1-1	CASSLASGNTEAFF
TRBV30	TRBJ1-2	CAWSAQGYGYTF
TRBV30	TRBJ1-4	CAWSTVSANEKLFF
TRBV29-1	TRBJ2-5	CSAGQGRETQYF
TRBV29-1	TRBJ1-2	CSVEDPDGLGGGYTF
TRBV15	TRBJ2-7	CATSRNRGTGYEQYF
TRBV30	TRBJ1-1	CATSGNTEAFF
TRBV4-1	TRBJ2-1	CASSQDRGRVSDEQFF
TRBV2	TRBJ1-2	CASSPNYGYTF
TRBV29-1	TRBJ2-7	CSAGQGTVGEQYF
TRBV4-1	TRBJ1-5	CASSQPKGQMNQPQHF
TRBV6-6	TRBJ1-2	CASTGQDGYTF
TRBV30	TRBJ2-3	CAGPRGEGSTDTQYF
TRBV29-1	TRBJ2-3	CSGGTSTDTQYF
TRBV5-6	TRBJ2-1	CASSLFRRSNEQFF
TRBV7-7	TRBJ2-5	CASSLRPQETQYF
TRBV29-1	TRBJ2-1	CSVDLGFF
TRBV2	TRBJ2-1	CASSMTRTGTEQFF
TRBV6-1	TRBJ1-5	CASRRQLVGDQPQHF
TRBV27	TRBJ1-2	CASSLYGRGYGYTF
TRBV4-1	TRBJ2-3	CASSRIAGGPGDTQYF
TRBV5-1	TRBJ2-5	CASSYGQGGETQYF
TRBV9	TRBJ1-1	CASSVEGGSGEAFF
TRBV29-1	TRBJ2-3	CSDRQGTDTQYF
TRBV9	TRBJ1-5	CASSVDSEHQPQHF
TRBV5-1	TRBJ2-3	CASSLGLADTQYF
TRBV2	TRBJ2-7	CASSFRRDGGPYF
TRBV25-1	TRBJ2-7	CASGRTGGYEQYF
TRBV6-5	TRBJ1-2	CASTLGTGEIYGYTF
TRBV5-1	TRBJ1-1	CASSFSTANTEAFF
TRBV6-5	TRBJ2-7	CASSYSTLLVEQYF
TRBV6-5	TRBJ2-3	CASGGASTDTQYF
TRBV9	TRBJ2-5	CASSPNKETQYF
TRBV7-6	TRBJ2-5	CASSWTSGGPETQYF
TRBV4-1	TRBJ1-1	CASSQERGVGLGNTEAFF
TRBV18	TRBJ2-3	CASSPSTDTQYF
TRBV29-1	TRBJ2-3	CSVGTSTDTQYF
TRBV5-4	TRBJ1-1	CASSSTGEAFF
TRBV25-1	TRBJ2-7	CASSEGRVYEQYF
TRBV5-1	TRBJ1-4	CASKVSGVNEKLFF
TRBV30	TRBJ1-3	CAWSAVRGIGNTIYF
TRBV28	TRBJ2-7	CASSSPGGYYEQYF
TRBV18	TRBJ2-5	CASSPGDFTGTQYF
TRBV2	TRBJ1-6	CASSPESSYNSPLHF
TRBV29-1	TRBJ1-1	CSVERRGSSGSEAFF
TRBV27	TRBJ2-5	CASGKTQYF
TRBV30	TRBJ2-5	CAWRLTDFQETQYF
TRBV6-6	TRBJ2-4	CASTGDSGNIQYF
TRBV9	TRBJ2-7	CASSVGRHPGREQYF
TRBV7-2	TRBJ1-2	CASSGGTAHYGYTF
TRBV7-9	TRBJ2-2	CASSSGPGAGELFF
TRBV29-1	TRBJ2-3	CSVEDLQGAGTDTQYF
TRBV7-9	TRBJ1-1	CASSLATEAFF
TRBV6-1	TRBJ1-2	CASSTRGNYGYTF